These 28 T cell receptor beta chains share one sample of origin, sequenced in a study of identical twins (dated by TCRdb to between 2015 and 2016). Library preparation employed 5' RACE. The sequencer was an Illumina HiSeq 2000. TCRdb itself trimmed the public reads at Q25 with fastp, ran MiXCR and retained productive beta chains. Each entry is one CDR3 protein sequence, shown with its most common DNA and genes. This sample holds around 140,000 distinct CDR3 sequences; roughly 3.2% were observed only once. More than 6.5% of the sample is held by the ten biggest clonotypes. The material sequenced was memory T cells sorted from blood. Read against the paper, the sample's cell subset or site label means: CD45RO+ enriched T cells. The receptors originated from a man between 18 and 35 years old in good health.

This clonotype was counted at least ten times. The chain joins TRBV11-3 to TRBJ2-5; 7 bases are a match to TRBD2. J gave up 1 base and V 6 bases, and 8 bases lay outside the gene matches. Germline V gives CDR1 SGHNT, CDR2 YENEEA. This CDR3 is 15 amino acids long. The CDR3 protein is CASRFPREGQETQYF. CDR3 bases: TGTGCCAGCAGGTTCCCCAGGGAGGGCCAAGAGACCCAGTACTTC.

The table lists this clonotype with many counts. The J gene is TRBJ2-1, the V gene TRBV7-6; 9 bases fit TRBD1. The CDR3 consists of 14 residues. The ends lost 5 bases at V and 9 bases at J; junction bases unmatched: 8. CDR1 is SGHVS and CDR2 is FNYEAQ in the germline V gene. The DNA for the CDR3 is TGTGCCAGCAGCCCCATGACAGGGGGGAGTGAGCAGTTCTTC. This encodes CASSPMTGGSEQFF.

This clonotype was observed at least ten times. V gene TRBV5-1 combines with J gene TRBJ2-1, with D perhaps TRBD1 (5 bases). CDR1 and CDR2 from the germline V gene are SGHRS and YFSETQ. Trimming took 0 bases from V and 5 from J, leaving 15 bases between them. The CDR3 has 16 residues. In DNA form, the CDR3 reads TGCGCCAGCAGCTTGGGTGGGGCAGTTATGGACAATGAGCAGTTCTTC. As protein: CASSLGGAVMDNEQFF.

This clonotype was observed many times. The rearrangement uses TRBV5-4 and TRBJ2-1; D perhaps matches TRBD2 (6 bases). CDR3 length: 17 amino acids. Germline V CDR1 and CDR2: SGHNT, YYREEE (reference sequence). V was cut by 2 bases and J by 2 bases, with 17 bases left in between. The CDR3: CASSLLTGTATYNEQFF. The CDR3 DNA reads TGTGCCAGCAGCTTACTTACCGGGACTGCCACCTACAATGAGCAGTTCTTC.

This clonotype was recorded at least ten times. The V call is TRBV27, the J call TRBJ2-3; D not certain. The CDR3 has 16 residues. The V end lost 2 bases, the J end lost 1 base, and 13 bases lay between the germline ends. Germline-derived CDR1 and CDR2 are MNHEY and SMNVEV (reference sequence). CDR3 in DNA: TGTGCCAGCAGTTTAGGCCCCCAATTCGGCACAGATACGCAGTATTTT. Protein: CASSLGPQFGTDTQYF.

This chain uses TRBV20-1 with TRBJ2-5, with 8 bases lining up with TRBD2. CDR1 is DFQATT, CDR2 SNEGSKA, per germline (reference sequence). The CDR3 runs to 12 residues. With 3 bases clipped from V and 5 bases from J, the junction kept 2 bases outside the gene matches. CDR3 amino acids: CSARASGETQYF. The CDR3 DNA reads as TGCAGTGCTAGGGCTAGCGGGGAGACCCAGTACTTC.

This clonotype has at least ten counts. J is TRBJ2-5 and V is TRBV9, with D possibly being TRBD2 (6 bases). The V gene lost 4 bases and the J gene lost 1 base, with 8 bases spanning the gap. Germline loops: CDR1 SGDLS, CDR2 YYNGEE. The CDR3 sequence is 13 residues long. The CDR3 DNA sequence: TGTGCCAGCAGCCGGAGGGTCCAAGAGACCCAGTACTTC. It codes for CASSRRVQETQYF.

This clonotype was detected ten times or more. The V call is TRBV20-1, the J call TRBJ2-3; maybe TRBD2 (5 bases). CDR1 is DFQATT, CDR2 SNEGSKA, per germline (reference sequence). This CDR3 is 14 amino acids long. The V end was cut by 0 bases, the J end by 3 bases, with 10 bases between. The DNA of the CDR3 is TGCAGTGCTAGAGACCCAAGACTAACAGATACGCAGTATTTT. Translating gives CSARDPRLTDTQYF.

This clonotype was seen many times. The CDR3 coding sequence is TGTGCCAGCAGTCGTGCGCTGATTAGGACTAGCGGGATCTTTACCCACGAGCAGTACTTC. Translating gives CASSRALIRTSGIFTHEQYF. V usage is TRBV28 and J usage is TRBJ2-7; 12 positions agree with TRBD2. The CDR3 has 20 residues. J gave up 5 bases and V 5 bases, and 22 bases lay outside the gene matches. CDR1 is MDHEN, CDR2 SYDVKM, per germline.

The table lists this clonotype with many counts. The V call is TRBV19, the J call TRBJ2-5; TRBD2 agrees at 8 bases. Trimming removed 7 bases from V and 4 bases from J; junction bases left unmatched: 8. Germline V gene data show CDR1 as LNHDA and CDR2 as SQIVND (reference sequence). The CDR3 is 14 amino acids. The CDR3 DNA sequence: TGTGCCAGTACGGGGGGGTACGAGAGAGAGACCCAGTACTTC. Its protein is CASTGGYERETQYF.

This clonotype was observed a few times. The CDR3 loop is CASRPRLVGYTF. CDR3 nucleotide sequence: TGTGCCAGCAGGCCTCGCTTGGTGGGCTACACCTTC. The genes are TRBV7-2 and TRBJ1-2; D gene unclear. The germline V and J ends were trimmed by 6 bases and 8 bases, with 13 bases remaining between them. The CDR3 extends over 12 amino acids. In germline, CDR1 is SGHTA, CDR2 FQGNSA.

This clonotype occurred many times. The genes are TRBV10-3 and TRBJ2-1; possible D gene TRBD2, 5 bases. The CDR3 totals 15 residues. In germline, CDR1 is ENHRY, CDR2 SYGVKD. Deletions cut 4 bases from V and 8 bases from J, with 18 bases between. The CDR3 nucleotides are TGTGCCATCAGTGCGACTGGAGGATCCGTCCATGAGCAGTTCTTC. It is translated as CAISATGGSVHEQFF.

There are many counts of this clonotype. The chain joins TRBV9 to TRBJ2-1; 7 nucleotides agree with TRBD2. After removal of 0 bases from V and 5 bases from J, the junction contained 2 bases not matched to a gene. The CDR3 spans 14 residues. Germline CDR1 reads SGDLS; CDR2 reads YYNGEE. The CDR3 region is CASSVGGGDNEQFF. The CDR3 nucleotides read TGTGCCAGCAGCGTAGGGGGGGGGGACAATGAGCAGTTCTTC.

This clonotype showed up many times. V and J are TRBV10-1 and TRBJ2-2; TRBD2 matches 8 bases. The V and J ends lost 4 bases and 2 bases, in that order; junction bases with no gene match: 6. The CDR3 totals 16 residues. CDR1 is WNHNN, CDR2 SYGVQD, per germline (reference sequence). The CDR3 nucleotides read TGCGCCAGCAGTGTTGGCGCGGGAGGAAACACCGGGGAGCTGTTTTTT. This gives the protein CASSVGAGGNTGELFF.

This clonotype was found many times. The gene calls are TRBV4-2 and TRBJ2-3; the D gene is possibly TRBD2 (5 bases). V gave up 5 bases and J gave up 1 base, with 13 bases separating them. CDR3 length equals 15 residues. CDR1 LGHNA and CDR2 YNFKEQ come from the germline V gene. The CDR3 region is CASSELSGRTDTQYF. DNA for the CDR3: TGTGCCAGCAGCGAACTGAGCGGTCGCACAGATACGCAGTATTTT.

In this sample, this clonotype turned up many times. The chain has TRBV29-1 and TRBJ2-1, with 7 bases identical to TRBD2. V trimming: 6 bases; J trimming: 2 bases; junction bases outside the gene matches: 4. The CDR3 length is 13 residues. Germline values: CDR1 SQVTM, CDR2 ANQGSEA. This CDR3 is CSVMGRAYNEQFF. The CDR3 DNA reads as TGCAGCGTCATGGGGAGGGCCTACAATGAGCAGTTCTTC.

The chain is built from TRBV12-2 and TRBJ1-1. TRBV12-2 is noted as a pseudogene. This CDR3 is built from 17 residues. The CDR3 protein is CASRLDLGGPLNTEAFF. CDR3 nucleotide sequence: TGTGCAAGTCGCTTAGACTTGGGGGGACCCTTGAACACTGAAGCTTTCTTT.

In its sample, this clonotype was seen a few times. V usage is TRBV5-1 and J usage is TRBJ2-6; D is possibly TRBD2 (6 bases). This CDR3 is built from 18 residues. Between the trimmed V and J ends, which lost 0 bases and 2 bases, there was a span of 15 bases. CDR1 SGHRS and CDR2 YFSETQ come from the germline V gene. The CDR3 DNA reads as TGCGCCAGCAGCTTGGGTGGGACGCGGGGCGCTGGGGCCAACGTCCTGACTTTC. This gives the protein CASSLGGTRGAGANVLTF.

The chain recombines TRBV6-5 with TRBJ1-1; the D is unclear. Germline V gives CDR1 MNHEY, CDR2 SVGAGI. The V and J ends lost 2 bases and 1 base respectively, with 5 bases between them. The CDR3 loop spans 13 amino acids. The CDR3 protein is CASSYGWNTEAFF. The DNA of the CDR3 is TGTGCCAGCAGTTACGGGTGGAACACTGAAGCTTTCTTT.

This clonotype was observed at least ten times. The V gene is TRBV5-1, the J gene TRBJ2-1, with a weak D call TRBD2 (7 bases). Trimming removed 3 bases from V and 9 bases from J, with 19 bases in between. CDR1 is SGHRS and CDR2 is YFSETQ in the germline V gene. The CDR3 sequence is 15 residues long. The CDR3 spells CASSSGAGRESEQFF. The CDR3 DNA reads TGCGCCAGCAGCTCAGGGGCCGGGCGGGAGTCTGAGCAGTTCTTC.

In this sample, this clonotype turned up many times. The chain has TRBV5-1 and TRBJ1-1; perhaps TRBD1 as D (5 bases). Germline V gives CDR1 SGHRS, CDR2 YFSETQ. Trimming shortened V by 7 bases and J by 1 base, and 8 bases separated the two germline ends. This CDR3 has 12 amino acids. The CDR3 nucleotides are TGCGCCAGCTCCGGGGGGAACACTGAAGCTTTCTTT. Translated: CASSGGNTEAFF.

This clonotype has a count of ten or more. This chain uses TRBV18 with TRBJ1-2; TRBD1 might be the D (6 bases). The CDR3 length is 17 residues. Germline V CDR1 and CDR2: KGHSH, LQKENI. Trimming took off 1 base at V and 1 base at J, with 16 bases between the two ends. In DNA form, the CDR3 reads TGTGCCAGCTCACCACGACAGGTCCCGTCCGTTAACTATGGCTACACCTTC. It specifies CASSPRQVPSVNYGYTF.

For the CDR3, the DNA is TGTGCAAGTCGCCCCAGGCCGAGGTTGGAGACCCAGTACTTC. This translates into CASRPRPRLETQYF. This chain joins TRBV12-2 and TRBJ2-5. TRBV12-2 is listed as a pseudogene. CDR3 length: 14 amino acids.

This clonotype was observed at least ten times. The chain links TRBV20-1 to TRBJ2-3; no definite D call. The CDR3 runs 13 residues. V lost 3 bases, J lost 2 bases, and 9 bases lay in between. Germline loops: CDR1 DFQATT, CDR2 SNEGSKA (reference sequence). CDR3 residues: CSARGPVTDTQYF. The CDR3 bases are TGCAGTGCTAGGGGCCCAGTCACAGATACGCAGTATTTT.

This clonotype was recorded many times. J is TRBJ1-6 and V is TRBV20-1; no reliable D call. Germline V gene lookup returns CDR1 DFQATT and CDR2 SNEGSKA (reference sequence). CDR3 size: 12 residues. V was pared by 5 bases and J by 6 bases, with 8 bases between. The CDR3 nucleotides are TGCAGTGCTGGGCAACGTAATTCACCCCTCCACTTT. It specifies CSAGQRNSPLHF.

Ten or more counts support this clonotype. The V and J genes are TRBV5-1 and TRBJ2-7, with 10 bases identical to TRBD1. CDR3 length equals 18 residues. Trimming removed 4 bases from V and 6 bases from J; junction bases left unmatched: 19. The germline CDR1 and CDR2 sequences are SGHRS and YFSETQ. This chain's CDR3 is CASSEGQGVFSLIGEQYF. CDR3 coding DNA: TGCGCCAGCAGCGAAGGACAGGGGGTCTTTTCGTTGATAGGCGAGCAGTACTTC.

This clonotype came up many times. CDR3 sequence: CSVETSVDTQYF. The CDR3 DNA follows: TGCAGCGTTGAAACTAGCGTGGATACGCAGTATTTT. J is TRBJ2-3 and V is TRBV29-1, with TRBD2 matching over 7 bases. The CDR3 runs to 12 residues. CDR1 is SQVTM, CDR2 ANQGSEA, per germline. J lost 6 bases, V lost 2 bases, and 2 bases had no gene match.

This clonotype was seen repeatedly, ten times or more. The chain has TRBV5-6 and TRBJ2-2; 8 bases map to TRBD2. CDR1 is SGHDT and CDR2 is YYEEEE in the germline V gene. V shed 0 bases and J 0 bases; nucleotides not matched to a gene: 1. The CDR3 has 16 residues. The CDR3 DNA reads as TGTGCCAGCAGCTTGGGACTAGCGTCGAACACCGGGGAGCTGTTTTTT. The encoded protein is CASSLGLASNTGELFF.